One sample yielded the 7 T cell receptor beta chains listed below, sequenced in a study of T cell changes during pregnancy in multiple sclerosis. The table came from immunoSEQ multiplex PCR; TCRdb's copy has only in-frame clones and leaves some out. Here the sample spans 65,000 to 80,000 clones, around 94% being singletons. The source was CD4+ T cells from peripheral blood mononuclear cells, collected before pregnancy. The receptor source for this set is a female donor with multiple sclerosis, enrolled in a pregnancy study.

The J gene is TRBJ2-5, the V gene TRBV19, with 8 positions matching TRBD1. Trimming cost V 6 bases and J 4 bases; bases outside gene matches: 4. CDR3 size: 13 residues. Germline CDR1 and CDR2: LNHDA and SQIVND (reference sequence). The CDR3 loop is CASSHRGVETQYF. The CDR3 DNA reads TGTGCCAGTAGCCACAGGGGGGTAGAGACCCAGTACTTC.

This clone was recorded once. The rearrangement links TRBV7-2 to TRBJ2-3, with 7 bases fitting TRBD1. This CDR3 has 17 amino acids. With 1 base clipped from V and 4 bases from J, the junction kept 11 bases outside the gene matches. Germline assignment: CDR1 SGHTA and CDR2 FQGNSA. CDR3: CASSLVGFAGGADTQYF. In nucleotides, the CDR3 is TGTGCCAGCAGCTTAGTTGGTTTCGCAGGGGGAGCAGATACGCAGTATTTT.

The chain combines TRBV27 with TRBJ2-1; 10 bases agree with TRBD2. Germline V gives CDR1 MNHEY, CDR2 SMNVEV (reference sequence). V shed 2 bases, J shed 8 bases, and the junction held 9 bases outside the gene matches. The CDR3 is made up of 16 amino acids. In nucleotides, the CDR3 is TGTGCCAGCAGTTTAGGGGCTAGCGGGGGTGGGGATGAGCAGTTCTTC. Translation gives CASSLGASGGGDEQFF.

Worth noting for this clone: Other nucleotide sequences from this sample produce the same CDR3. The chain couples TRBV6-5 to TRBJ2-3; D is ambiguous. Germline loops: CDR1 MNHEY, CDR2 SVGAGI. The CDR3 spans 12 residues. Trimming stripped 6 bases from V and 0 bases from J, with 4 bases between. CDR3 in DNA: TGTGCCAGCAGCTCTAGCACAGATACGCAGTATTTT. It specifies CASSSSTDTQYF.

The genes are TRBV10-3 and TRBJ2-5; D may be TRBD2 (7 bases). Germline CDR1 ENHRY, CDR2 SYGVKD. V was clipped by 6 bases and J by 2 bases, with 19 bases between them. The CDR3 length is 16 residues. Here the CDR3 reads CAISGGPSGGQETQYF. The CDR3 DNA follows: TGTGCCATCAGCGGGGGGCCTTCGGGAGGACAAGAGACCCAGTACTTC.

The CDR3 DNA sequence: TGTGCCAGCTCACTACTAACTCCGGGACAGGGGAAAGAGACCCAGTACTTC. Protein: CASSLLTPGQGKETQYF. The rearrangement joins TRBV18 to TRBJ2-5; 10 nucleotides line up with TRBD1. Germline lookup yields CDR1 KGHSH and CDR2 LQKENI. This CDR3 is built from 17 residues. J was trimmed by 3 bases and V by 4 bases; bases with no gene match: 11.

The chain employs TRBV19 and TRBJ2-5, with 7 bases matching TRBD1. This CDR3 comprises 12 residues. The junction had 6 bases not matched to a gene; V was cut back by 11 bases and J by 3 bases. CDR1 is LNHDA, CDR2 SQIVND, per germline (reference sequence). This chain's CDR3 is CAGAGTEETQYF. CDR3 sequence (DNA): TGTGCCGGTGCCGGGACAGAAGAGACCCAGTACTTC. The variable domain in full, with the rest retrieved from reference TRBV19 and TRBJ2-5, is DGGITQSPKYLFRKEGQNVTLSCEQNLNHDAMYWYRQDPGQGLRLIYYSQIVNDFQKGDIAEGYSVSREKKESFPLTVTSAQKNPTAFYLCAGAGTEETQYFGPGTRLLVL.